A selection of T cell receptor beta chains follows, all from one sample in a study of blood T cell repertoires in COVID-19. Method: immunoSEQ multiplex PCR; TCRdb's copy keeps in-frame clones and lacks some. The sample records about 250,000 clones, around 92% being singletons. The specimen was PBMCs or T cells enriched from blood (not recorded which). The origin of the receptors is a woman in her 30s with acute COVID-19. Each CDR3 is given with its conserved first and last residue. A D gene is named only where the DNA matches it firmly. Size tells how often a clone was seen (once, few, many) or the class of an expanded clone, and some rows leave it out.

CDR3,DNA,V,D,size,J
CASSPGQGSAFF,TGTGCCAGCAGCCCGGGACAGGGGTCGGCTTTCTTT,TRBV5-4,TRBD1,NA,TRBJ1-1
CAWSFPRTGRETQYF,TGTGCCTGGAGTTTCCCTCGGACAGGGCGAGAGACCCAGTACTTC,TRBV30,TRBD1,once,TRBJ2-5
CASSGQGAVGTGELFF,TGTGCCAGCTCCGGCCAGGGGGCGGTAGGAACCGGGGAGCTGTTTTTT,TRBV18,TRBD1,NA,TRBJ2-2
CASSQGEAGGYEQFF,TGCGCCAGCAGCCAAGGCGAAGCGGGGGGATATGAGCAGTTCTTC,TRBV4-1,TRBD2,NA,TRBJ2-1
CASSSQRAGKVDEQYF,TGTGCCAGCAGCTCCCAGAGAGCAGGGAAGGTAGACGAGCAGTACTTC,TRBV21-1,NA,NA,TRBJ2-7
CASIPGPTQLSRNTIYF,TGTGCCAGCATCCCAGGGCCGACGCAGTTATCGAGAAACACCATATATTTT,TRBV21-1,NA,NA,TRBJ1-3
CASRHVRVYETQYF,TGCGCCAGCAGGCACGTCAGGGTGTACGAGACCCAGTACTTC,TRBV5-1,NA,NA,TRBJ2-5
CSVAGGTNYGYTF,TGCAGCGTTGCAGGGGGGACCAACTATGGCTACACCTTC,TRBV29-1,TRBD1,NA,TRBJ1-2
CAWSVGGSTDTQYF,TGTGCCTGGAGTGTTGGGGGCAGCACAGATACGCAGTATTTT,TRBV30,NA,NA,TRBJ2-3
CASSSDSGELEAFF,TGCGCCAGCAGTTCGGACTCAGGGGAGCTAGAAGCTTTCTTT,TRBV5-1,NA,NA,TRBJ1-1
CASSKRGVRTDTQYF,TGTGCCAGCAGCAAACGGGGGGTTCGCACAGATACGCAGTATTTT,TRBV9,TRBD2,NA,TRBJ2-3
CASSGGGGGHEQYF,TGTGCCAGCAGCGGGGGTGGGGGGGGCCACGAGCAGTACTTC,TRBV7-2,NA,NA,TRBJ2-7
CASSYSTSGGDNEQFF,TGTGCCAGCAGTTACTCGACTAGCGGGGGGGACAATGAGCAGTTCTTC,TRBV6-5,TRBD2,NA,TRBJ2-1
CASSPFGGGGQPQHF,TGTGCCAGCAGTCCCTTTGGAGGGGGGGGTCAGCCCCAGCATTTT,TRBV2,NA,NA,TRBJ1-5
CASSTDSLTGPQHF,TGTGCCAGCAGCACGGACAGTTTAACGGGGCCCCAGCATTTT,TRBV9,NA,NA,TRBJ1-5
CASSKRQGGNTEAFF,TGTGCCAGCAGTAAGAGACAGGGTGGGAACACTGAAGCTTTCTTT,TRBV6-5,TRBD1,NA,TRBJ1-1
CASSFEVNQPQHF,TGTGCCAGCAGTTTTGAGGTGAATCAGCCCCAGCATTTT,TRBV12-3/TRBV12-4,NA,NA,TRBJ1-5
CASSVTGGYYGYTF,TGTGCCAGCAGCGTGACAGGGGGCTACTATGGCTACACCTTC,TRBV5-5,TRBD1,NA,TRBJ1-2
CASSLVLRGNTGELFF,TGTGCCAGCAGCTTAGTTCTAAGGGGTAACACCGGGGAGCTGTTTTTT,TRBV7-2,NA,NA,TRBJ2-2
CASSLRRGGRETQYF,TGTGCCAGCAGCCTCCGGAGAGGGGGCCGTGAGACCCAGTACTTC,TRBV7-9,TRBD1,NA,TRBJ2-5
CAISEIGEDYGYTF,TGTGCCATCAGTGAGATAGGGGAGGACTATGGCTACACCTTC,TRBV10-3,NA,NA,TRBJ1-2
CASTLGVQQTEAFF,TGTGCCAGTACCCTAGGGGTACAGCAAACTGAAGCTTTCTTT,TRBV19,NA,NA,TRBJ1-1
CAISESTGIVSNQPQHF,TGTGCCATCAGTGAGTCGACGGGGATCGTGAGCAATCAGCCCCAGCATTTT,TRBV10-3,NA,NA,TRBJ1-5
CASSDEKRGTNEKLFF,TGTGCCAGCAGTGACGAAAAAAGGGGTACTAATGAAAAACTGTTTTTT,TRBV27,NA,NA,TRBJ1-4
CASSNSPGQGTSYTF,TGTGCCAGCAGCAATTCCCCGGGACAGGGTACAAGCTACACCTTC,TRBV7-8,TRBD1,NA,TRBJ1-2
CASSLDRSYEQYF,TGTGCCAGCAGCTTAGACAGGTCCTACGAGCAGTACTTC,TRBV7-2,NA,NA,TRBJ2-7
CASSSGVVAAYTDTQYF,TGTGCCAGTAGTAGTGGGGTTGTAGCGGCCTACACAGATACGCAGTATTTT,TRBV19,NA,NA,TRBJ2-3
CASSQLQGQETQYF,TGTGCCAGCAGTCAACTACAGGGCCAAGAGACCCAGTACTTC,TRBV6-5,NA,NA,TRBJ2-5
CASSSRDSHYGYTF,TGTGCCAGCAGCTCCCGGGACAGTCACTATGGCTACACCTTC,TRBV5-6,TRBD1,NA,TRBJ1-2
CASDTGGTGELFF,TGTGCCAGCGATACAGGGGGCACCGGGGAGCTGTTTTTT,TRBV12-3/TRBV12-4,TRBD1,NA,TRBJ2-2
CASKNRTGPNYGYTF,TGCGCCAGCAAAAACCGGACAGGGCCTAACTATGGCTACACCTTC,TRBV5-1,TRBD1,NA,TRBJ1-2
CASSLTSGLQETQYF,TGTGCCAGCAGTTTGACTAGCGGGTTGCAAGAGACCCAGTACTTC,TRBV27,TRBD2,NA,TRBJ2-5
CASKVAGANTEAFF,TGTGCCAGTAAAGTGGCAGGGGCCAACACTGAAGCTTTCTTT,TRBV19,NA,NA,TRBJ1-1
CASSLAMSGNSPLHF,TGTGCCAGCAGCTTAGCTATGTCGGGGAATTCACCCCTCCACTTT,TRBV7-9,NA,NA,TRBJ1-6
CASDRGNNQPQHF,TGTGCCAGTGACAGGGGGAACAATCAGCCCCAGCATTTT,TRBV2,TRBD1,NA,TRBJ1-5